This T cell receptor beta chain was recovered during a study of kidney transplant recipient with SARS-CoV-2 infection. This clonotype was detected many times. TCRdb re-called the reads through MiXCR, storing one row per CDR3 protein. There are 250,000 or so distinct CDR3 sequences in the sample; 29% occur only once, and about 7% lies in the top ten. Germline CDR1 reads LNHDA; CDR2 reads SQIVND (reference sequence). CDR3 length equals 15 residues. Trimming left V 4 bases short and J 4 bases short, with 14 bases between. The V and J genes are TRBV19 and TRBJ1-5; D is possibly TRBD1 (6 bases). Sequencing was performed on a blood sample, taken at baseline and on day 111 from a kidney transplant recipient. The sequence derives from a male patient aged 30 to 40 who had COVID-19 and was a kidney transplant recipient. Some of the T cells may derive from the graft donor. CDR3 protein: CASSTQQGRNQPQHF. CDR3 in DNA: TGTGCCAGTAGTACTCAACAGGGAAGGAATCAGCCCCAGCATTTT. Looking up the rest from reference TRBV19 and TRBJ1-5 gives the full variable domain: DGGITQSPKYLFRKEGQNVTLSCEQNLNHDAMYWYRQDPGQGLRLIYYSQIVNDFQKGDIAEGYSVSREKKESFPLTVTSAQKNPTAFYLCASSTQQGRNQPQHFGDGTRLSIL.